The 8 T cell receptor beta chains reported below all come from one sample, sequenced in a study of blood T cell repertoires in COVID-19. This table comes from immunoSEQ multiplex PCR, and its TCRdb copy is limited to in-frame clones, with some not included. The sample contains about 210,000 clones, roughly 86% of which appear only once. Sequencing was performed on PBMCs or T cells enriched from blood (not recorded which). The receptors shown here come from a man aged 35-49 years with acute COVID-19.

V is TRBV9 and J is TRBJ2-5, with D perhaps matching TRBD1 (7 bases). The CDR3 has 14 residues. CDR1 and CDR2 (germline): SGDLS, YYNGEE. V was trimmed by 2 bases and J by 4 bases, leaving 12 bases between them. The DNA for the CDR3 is TGTGCCAGCAGCGTTGGGCAGGGGGGAGAGACCCAGTACTTC. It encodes CASSVGQGGETQYF.

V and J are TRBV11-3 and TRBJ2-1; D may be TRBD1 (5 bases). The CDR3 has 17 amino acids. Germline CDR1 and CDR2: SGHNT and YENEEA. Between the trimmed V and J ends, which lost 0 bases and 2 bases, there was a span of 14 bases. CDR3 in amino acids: CASSLDLGLGAYNEQFF. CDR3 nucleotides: TGTGCCAGCAGCTTAGATCTGGGGCTAGGAGCCTACAATGAGCAGTTCTTC.

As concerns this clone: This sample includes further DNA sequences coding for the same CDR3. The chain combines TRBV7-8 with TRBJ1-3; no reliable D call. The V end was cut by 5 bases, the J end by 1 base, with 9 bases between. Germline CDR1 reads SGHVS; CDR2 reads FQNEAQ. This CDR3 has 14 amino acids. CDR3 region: CASSPTGSGNTIYF. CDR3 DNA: TGTGCCAGCAGCCCCACCGGGTCTGGAAACACCATATATTTT.

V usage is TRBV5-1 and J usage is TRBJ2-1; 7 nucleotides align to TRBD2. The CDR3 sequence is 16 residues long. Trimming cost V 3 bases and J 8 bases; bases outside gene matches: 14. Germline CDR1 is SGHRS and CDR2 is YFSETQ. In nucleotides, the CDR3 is TGCGCCAGCAGCTCACGGACTAGTCGGAGGGGTGATGAGCAGTTCTTC. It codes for CASSSRTSRRGDEQFF.

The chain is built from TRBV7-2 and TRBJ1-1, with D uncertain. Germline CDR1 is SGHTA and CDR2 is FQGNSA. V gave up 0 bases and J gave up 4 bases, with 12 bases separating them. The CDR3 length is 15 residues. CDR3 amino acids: CASSLARATVTEAFF. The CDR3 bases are TGTGCCAGCAGCTTAGCGCGGGCCACGGTCACTGAAGCTTTCTTT.

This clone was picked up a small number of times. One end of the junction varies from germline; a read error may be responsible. CDR3 sequence reads: CASNQYRRLVPYEQYF. Here the CDR3 DNA reads TGTGCCAGCAACCAATATCGTCGACTAGTCCCCTACGAGCAGTACTTC. The chain carries TRBV14 and TRBJ2-7; possibly TRBD2 for D (6 bases). Germline values: CDR1 SGHDN, CDR2 FVKESK. The CDR3 length is 16 residues.

CDR3 in amino acids: CASSSRTMGGGYTF. CDR3 DNA sequence: TGTGCCAGCAGTTCGCGTACCATGGGAGGTGGCTACACCTTC. The gene calls are TRBV28 and TRBJ1-2; D unresolved. Germline V lookup: CDR1 MDHEN, CDR2 SYDVKM. The CDR3 has 14 amino acids. V lost 4 bases to trimming and J lost 7 bases, with 16 bases between them.

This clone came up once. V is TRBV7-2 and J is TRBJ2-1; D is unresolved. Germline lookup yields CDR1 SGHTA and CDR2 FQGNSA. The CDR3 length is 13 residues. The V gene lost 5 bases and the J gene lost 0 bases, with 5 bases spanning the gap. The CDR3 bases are TGTGCCAGCAGCCCTAGCTCCTACAATGAGCAGTTCTTC. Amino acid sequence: CASSPSSYNEQFF.